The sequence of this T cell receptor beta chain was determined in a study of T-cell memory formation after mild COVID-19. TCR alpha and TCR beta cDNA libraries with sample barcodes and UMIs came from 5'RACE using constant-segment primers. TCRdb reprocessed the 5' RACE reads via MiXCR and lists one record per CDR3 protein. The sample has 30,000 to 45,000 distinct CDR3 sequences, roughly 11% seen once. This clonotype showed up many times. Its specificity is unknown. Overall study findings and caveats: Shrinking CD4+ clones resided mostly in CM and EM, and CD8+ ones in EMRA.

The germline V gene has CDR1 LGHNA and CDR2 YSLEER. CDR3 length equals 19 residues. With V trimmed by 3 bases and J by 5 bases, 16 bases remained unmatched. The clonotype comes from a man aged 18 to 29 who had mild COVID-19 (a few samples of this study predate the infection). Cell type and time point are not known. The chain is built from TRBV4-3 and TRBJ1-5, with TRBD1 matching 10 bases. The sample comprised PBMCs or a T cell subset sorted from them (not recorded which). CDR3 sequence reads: CASSHGTGDPRDTDQPQHF. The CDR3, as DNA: TGCGCCAGCAGCCATGGGACAGGGGATCCGAGGGACACCGATCAGCCCCAGCATTTT.